Given below is one T cell receptor beta chain in context. Its target is unknown. TCRdb reprocessed the 5' RACE reads via MiXCR and lists one record per CDR3 protein. The sample holds 500,000 or so distinct CDR3 sequences, 14% seen once. This CDR3 is 15 amino acids long. J was trimmed by 7 bases and V by 4 bases; bases with no gene match: 11. These data are taken from a study of identical twins. Study results and caveats: Monozygotic twin pairs showed more out-of-frame TCR alpha sharing than models estimated.

The same specimen was also included in a second study, on yellow fever vaccine responses in identical twins.

This clonotype originated in a woman aged 18-29 years in good health. Sequencing used CD4+ T cells sorted from blood. The chain uses TRBV12-3 or TRBV12-4 and TRBJ2-7; 9 bases map to TRBD1. The CDR3: CASSSPGQGRREQYF. CDR3 DNA sequence: TGTGCCAGCAGTTCTCCGGGACAGGGTAGGAGGGAGCAGTACTTC.